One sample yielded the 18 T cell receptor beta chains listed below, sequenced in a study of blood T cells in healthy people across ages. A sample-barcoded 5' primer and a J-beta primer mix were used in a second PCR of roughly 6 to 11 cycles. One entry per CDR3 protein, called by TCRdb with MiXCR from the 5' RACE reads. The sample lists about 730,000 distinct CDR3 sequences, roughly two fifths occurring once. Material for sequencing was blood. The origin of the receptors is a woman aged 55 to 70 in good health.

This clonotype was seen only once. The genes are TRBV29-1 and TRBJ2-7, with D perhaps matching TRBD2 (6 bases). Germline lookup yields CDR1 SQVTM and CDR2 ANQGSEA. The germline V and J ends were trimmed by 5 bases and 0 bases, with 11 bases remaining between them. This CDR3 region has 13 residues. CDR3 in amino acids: CSVNWRDSYEQYF. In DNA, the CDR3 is TGCAGCGTTAATTGGCGGGACTCCTACGAGCAGTACTTC.

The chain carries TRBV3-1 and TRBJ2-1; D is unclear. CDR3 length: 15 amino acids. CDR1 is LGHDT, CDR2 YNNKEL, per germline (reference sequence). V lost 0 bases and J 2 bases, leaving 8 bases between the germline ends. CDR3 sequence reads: CASSQDPGPYNEQFF. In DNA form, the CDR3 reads TGTGCCAGCAGCCAAGATCCCGGCCCCTACAATGAGCAGTTCTTC.

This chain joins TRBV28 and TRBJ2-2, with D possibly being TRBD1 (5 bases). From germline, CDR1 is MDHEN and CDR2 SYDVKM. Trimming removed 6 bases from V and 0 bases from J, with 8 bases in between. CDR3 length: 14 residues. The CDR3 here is CASRDTSNTGELFF. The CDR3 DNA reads TGTGCCAGCAGGGACACCTCGAACACCGGGGAGCTGTTTTTT.

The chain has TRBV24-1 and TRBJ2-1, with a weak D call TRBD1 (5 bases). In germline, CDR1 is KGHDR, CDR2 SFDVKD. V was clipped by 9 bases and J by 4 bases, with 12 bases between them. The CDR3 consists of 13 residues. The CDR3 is CATGANKYNEQFF. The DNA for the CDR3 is TGTGCCACCGGGGCTAACAAGTACAATGAGCAGTTCTTC.

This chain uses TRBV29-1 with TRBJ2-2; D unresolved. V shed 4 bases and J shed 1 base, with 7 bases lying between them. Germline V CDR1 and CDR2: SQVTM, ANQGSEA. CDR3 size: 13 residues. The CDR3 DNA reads TGCAGCGTTGTAGACGAGAACACCGGGGAGCTGTTTTTT. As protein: CSVVDENTGELFF.

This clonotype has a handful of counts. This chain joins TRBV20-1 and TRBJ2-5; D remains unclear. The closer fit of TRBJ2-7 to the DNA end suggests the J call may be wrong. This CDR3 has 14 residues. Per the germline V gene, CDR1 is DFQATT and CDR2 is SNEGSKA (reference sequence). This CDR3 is CSARVGASPYEQYF. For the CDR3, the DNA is TGCAGTGCTAGAGTTGGTGCTTCCCCTTACGAGCAGTACTTC.

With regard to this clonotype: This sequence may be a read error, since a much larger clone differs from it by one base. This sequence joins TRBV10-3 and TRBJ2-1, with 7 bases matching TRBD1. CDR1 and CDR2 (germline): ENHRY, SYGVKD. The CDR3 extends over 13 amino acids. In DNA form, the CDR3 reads TGTGCCATCAGCTCCGACAGGGTAAATGAGCGGTTCTTC. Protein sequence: CAISSDRVNERFF.

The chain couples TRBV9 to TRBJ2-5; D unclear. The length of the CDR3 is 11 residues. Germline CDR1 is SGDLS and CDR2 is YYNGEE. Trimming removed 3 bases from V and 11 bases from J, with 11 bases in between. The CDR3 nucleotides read TGTGCCAGCAGCGCACATGATGAGCAGTACTTC. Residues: CASSAHDEQYF.

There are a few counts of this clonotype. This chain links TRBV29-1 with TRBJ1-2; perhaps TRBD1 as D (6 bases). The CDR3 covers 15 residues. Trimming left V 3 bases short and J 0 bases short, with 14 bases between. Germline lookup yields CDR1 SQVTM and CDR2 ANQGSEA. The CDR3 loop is CSVDAGADSNYGYTF. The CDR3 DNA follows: TGCAGCGTTGACGCAGGGGCTGATTCTAACTATGGCTACACCTTC.

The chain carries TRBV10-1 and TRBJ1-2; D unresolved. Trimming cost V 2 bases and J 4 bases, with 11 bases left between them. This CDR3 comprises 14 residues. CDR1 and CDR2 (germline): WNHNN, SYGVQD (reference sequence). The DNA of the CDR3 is TGCGCCAGCAGTGAGGAACGGGAGATCTATGGCTACACCTTC. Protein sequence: CASSEEREIYGYTF.

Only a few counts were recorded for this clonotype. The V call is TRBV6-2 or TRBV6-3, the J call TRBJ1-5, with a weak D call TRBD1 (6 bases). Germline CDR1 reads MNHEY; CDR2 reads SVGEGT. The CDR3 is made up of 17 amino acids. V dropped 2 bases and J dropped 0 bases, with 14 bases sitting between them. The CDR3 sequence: CASSYRLGTSSNQPQHF. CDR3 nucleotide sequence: TGTGCCAGCAGTTACCGACTTGGGACAAGTAGCAATCAGCCCCAGCATTTT.

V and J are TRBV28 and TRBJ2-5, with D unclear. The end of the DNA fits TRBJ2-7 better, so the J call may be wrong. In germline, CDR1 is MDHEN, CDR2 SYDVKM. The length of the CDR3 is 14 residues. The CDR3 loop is CASSLYSWHYEQYF. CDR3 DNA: TGTGCCAGCAGTTTATATAGCTGGCACTACGAGCAGTACTTC.

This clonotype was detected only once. The CDR3: CASRGGAYEQYF. DNA for the CDR3: TGTGCCAGCAGGGGGGGAGCCTACGAGCAGTACTTC. This chain joins TRBV28 and TRBJ2-7, with TRBD2 as a possible D gene (6 bases). CDR3 length equals 12 residues. CDR1 and CDR2 (germline): MDHEN, SYDVKM. V lost 6 bases, J lost 2 bases, and 8 bases lay in between. The full variable domain, in which reference TRBV28 and TRBJ2-7 provide the parts outside the CDR3, is DVKVTQSSRYLVKRTGEKVFLECVQDMDHENMFWYRQDPGLGLRLIYFSYDVKMKEKGDIPEGYSVSREKKERFSLILESASTNQTSMYLCASRGGAYEQYFGPGTRLTVT.

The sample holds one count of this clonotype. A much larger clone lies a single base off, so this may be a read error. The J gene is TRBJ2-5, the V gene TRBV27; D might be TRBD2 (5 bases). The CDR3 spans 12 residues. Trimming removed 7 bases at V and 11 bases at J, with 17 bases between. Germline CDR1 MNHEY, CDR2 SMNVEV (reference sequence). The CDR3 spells CASTGYMDEQYF. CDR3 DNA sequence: TGTGCCAGCACGGGATATATGGATGAGCAGTACTTC.

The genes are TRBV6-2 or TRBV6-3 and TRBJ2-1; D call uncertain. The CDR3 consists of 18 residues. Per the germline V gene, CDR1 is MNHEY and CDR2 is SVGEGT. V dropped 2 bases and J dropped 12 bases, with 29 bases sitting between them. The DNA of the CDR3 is TGTGCCAGCAGTTACGCCGAGGCGTCCGCCTCTAATTCACGTGGGCAGTTCTTC. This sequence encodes CASSYAEASASNSRGQFF.

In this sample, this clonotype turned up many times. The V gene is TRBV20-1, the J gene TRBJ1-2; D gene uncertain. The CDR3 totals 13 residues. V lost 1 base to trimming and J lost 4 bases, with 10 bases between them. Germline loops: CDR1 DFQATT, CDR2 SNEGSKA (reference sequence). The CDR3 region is CSARVADSYGYTF. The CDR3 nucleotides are TGCAGTGCTAGAGTGGCGGACTCCTATGGCTACACCTTC.

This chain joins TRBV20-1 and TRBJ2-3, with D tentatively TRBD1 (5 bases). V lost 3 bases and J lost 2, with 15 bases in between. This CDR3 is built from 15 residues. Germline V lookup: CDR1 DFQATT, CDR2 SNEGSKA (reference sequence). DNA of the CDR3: TGCAGTGCTAGCTCAATGGGGCGGTCCACAGATACGCAGTATTTT. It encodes CSASSMGRSTDTQYF.

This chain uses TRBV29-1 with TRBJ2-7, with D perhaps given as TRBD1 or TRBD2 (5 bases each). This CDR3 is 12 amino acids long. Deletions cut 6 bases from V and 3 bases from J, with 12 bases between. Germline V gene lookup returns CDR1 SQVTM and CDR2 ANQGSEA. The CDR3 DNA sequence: TGCAGCGTGGACGGGGCAGGCTACGAGCAGTACTTC. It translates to CSVDGAGYEQYF.